What follows is one T cell receptor (beta chain) and its context. CDR3 length: 12 residues. Trimming took off 4 bases at V and 4 bases at J, with 10 bases between the two ends. Germline V gene sequence: CDR1 GTSNPN, CDR2 SVGIG (reference sequence). Using immunoSEQ multiplex PCR, the repertoire was profiled, and TCRdb retains in-frame clones only, with some absent. The sample has 45,000 or so clones, approximately 85% seen once. The record originates from a study of blood T cell repertoires in COVID-19. Turning to the study itself: There were acute and convalescent COVID-19 samples, and they came from the United States, Italy and Spain.

The sample was peripheral blood. V is TRBV30 and J is TRBJ1-2; D is uncertain. This TCR derives from a woman older than 75 with acute or convalescent COVID-19. CDR3 bases: TGTGCCTGGAAGACATTGACCTATGGCTACACCTTC. Its translation: CAWKTLTYGYTF.